What follows are 17 T cell receptor beta chains derived from one specimen sequenced in a study of blood T cell repertoires in COVID-19. Assay: immunoSEQ multiplex PCR; the TCRdb copy retains only in-frame clones and omits some. Of tens of thousands of clones listed, approximately 85% are singletons. Sequenced input: peripheral blood. The receptor source for this set is a man in his 60s with acute or convalescent COVID-19.

This chain connects TRBV5-1 to TRBJ2-1; weak D call: TRBD1 (5 bases). Trimming removed 4 bases from V and 5 bases from J, with 13 bases in between. Germline V CDR1 and CDR2: SGHRS, YFSETQ. This CDR3 contains 14 residues. The CDR3 DNA sequence: TGCGCCAGCAGCCTATCGGACACCGACAATGAGCAGTTCTTC. It yields the protein CASSLSDTDNEQFF.

J is TRBJ2-2 and V is TRBV20-1; 11 positions agree with TRBD2. The length of the CDR3 is 15 residues. Trimming cost V 3 bases and J 6 bases; bases outside gene matches: 6. The germline CDR1 and CDR2 sequences are DFQATT and SNEGSKA (reference sequence). In DNA, the CDR3 is TGCAGTGCTAGTAGCGGGAGGGGTGTTCCCGGGGAGCTGTTTTTT. This gives the protein CSASSGRGVPGELFF.

The chain uses TRBV12-5 and TRBJ2-7; D remains unclear. The germline CDR1 and CDR2 sequences are LGHNT and FRNRAP. V lost 1 base and J 6 bases, leaving 4 bases between the germline ends. This CDR3 spans 11 amino acids. CDR3 DNA: TGTGCTAGTGGTTTGGGGCTCGAGCAGTACTTC. It encodes CASGLGLEQYF.

The chain employs TRBV28 and TRBJ2-2; no definite D call. Deletions cut 7 bases from V and 5 bases from J, with 14 bases between. This CDR3 is built from 14 residues. Germline CDR1 MDHEN, CDR2 SYDVKM. The CDR3 DNA is TGTGCCAGCACCGTACTAAGCGCTACCGGGGAGCTGTTTTTT. It specifies CASTVLSATGELFF.

This sequence joins TRBV3-1 (or the pseudogene TRBV3-2) and TRBJ2-5, with TRBD2 as a possible D gene (6 bases). Trimming removed 0 bases from V and 5 bases from J, with 19 bases in between. Germline V lookup: CDR1 LGHDT, CDR2 YNNKEL (reference sequence). The CDR3 extends over 17 amino acids. The CDR3 here is CASSQEVGSGDRETQYF. The DNA for the CDR3 is TGTGCCAGCAGCCAAGAAGTTGGGTCGGGAGATAGGGAGACCCAGTACTTC.

J is TRBJ2-3 and V is TRBV5-1; 11 nucleotides align to TRBD2. The CDR3 has 16 residues. Germline CDR1 is SGHRS and CDR2 is YFSETQ. The V gene end was trimmed by 4 bases and the J gene end by 0 bases; junction bases not matched to a gene: 4. The chain's CDR3 is CASSQGLAASTDTQYF. The CDR3, as DNA: TGCGCCAGCAGCCAGGGACTAGCGGCTAGCACAGATACGCAGTATTTT.

This clone was counted only a few times. The rearrangement links TRBV3-1 (or the pseudogene TRBV3-2) to TRBJ1-6; D perhaps matches TRBD1 (5 bases). The CDR3 consists of 15 residues. Per the germline V gene, CDR1 is LGHDT and CDR2 is YNNKEL (reference sequence). V was pared by 3 bases and J by 8 bases, with 14 bases between. The chain's CDR3 is CASSHQGVRHSPLHF. The CDR3 region has the DNA TGTGCCAGCAGCCATCAGGGCGTCAGACATTCACCCCTCCACTTT.

The V and J genes are TRBV5-4 and TRBJ2-5; D is possibly TRBD1 (5 bases). The V and J ends lost 3 bases and 2 bases respectively, with 11 bases between them. Germline CDR1 reads SGHNT; CDR2 reads YYREEE (reference sequence). The CDR3 has 14 amino acids. CDR3: CASSSRQFQETQYF. CDR3 coding DNA: TGTGCCAGCAGCTCCCGACAGTTTCAAGAGACCCAGTACTTC.

This sequence joins TRBV20-1 and TRBJ1-2; no clear D gene. The V end lost 5 bases, the J end lost 2 bases, and 6 bases lay between the germline ends. Germline V gene lookup returns CDR1 DFQATT and CDR2 SNEGSKA (reference sequence). This CDR3 contains 11 residues. The CDR3 DNA reads as TGCAGTGCTTCCTTCAACTATGGCTACACCTTC. Its protein product is CSASFNYGYTF.

The V gene is TRBV5-4, the J gene TRBJ2-5; 7 bases are shared with TRBD1. J gave up 9 bases and V 0 bases, and 11 bases lay outside the gene matches. The CDR3 is made up of 15 amino acids. CDR1 is SGHNT and CDR2 is YYREEE in the germline V gene (reference sequence). CDR3: CASSLGRVGQGAQYF. The CDR3, as DNA: TGTGCCAGCAGCTTGGGGCGGGTCGGCCAGGGGGCCCAGTACTTC.

V usage is TRBV5-6 and J usage is TRBJ2-7; D is possibly TRBD2 (5 bases). The CDR3 spans 12 residues. Germline V gene lookup returns CDR1 SGHDT and CDR2 YYEEEE. Trimming removed 4 bases at V and 5 bases at J, with 10 bases between. CDR3 loop: CASSGSGNEQYF. CDR3 DNA sequence: TGTGCCAGCAGCGGCTCGGGGAACGAGCAGTACTTC.

CDR3 in amino acids: CASSLTGTNPGELFF. CDR3 DNA sequence: TGTGCCAGCAGCCTAACCGGGACAAACCCCGGGGAGCTGTTTTTT. The rearrangement joins TRBV7-2 to TRBJ2-2; maybe TRBD1 (6 bases). The V gene lost 5 bases and the J gene lost 6 bases, with 16 bases spanning the gap. CDR1 and CDR2 from the germline V gene are SGHTA and FQGNSA. The CDR3 loop spans 15 amino acids.

J is TRBJ1-1 and V is TRBV19, with D perhaps matching TRBD1 (6 bases). Between the trimmed V and J ends, which lost 3 bases and 0 bases, there was a span of 14 bases. Germline CDR1 reads LNHDA; CDR2 reads SQIVND (reference sequence). The CDR3 totals 16 residues. As DNA, the CDR3 is TGTGCCAGTAGTATGAGGCAGGGGCGGATGAACACTGAAGCTTTCTTT. This codes for CASSMRQGRMNTEAFF.

This chain connects TRBV9 to TRBJ2-7, with 8 bases aligning to TRBD2. CDR1 and CDR2 from the germline V gene are SGDLS and YYNGEE. The CDR3 is 14 amino acids. V was pared by 0 bases and J by 5 bases, with 4 bases of the junction left unmatched. CDR3 sequence: CASSVGTSRDEQYF. For the CDR3, the DNA is TGTGCCAGCAGCGTAGGGACTAGCCGTGACGAGCAGTACTTC.

V gene TRBV6-4 combines with J gene TRBJ2-3; D not resolved. V was pared by 3 bases and J by 9 bases, with 13 bases between. This CDR3 spans 13 amino acids. CDR1 MRHNA and CDR2 SNTAGT come from the germline V gene. In nucleotides, the CDR3 is TGTGCCAGCAGTGAACTACCTTTCGGGACGCAGTATTTT. As protein: CASSELPFGTQYF.

The chain couples TRBV7-3 to TRBJ2-3; D might be TRBD1 (5 bases). Germline V gives CDR1 SGHTA, CDR2 FQGTGA. V lost 4 bases and J 3 bases, leaving 20 bases between the germline ends. The CDR3 sequence is 17 residues long. CDR3 DNA sequence: TGTGCCAGCAGCTCGCCAGCAGGGTTCGGTTCGACAGATACGCAGTATTTT. Its protein product is CASSSPAGFGSTDTQYF.

The CDR3 protein is CASSDRQGLGTEAFF. CDR3 coding DNA: TGCGCCAGCAGTGATCGACAGGGATTGGGGACTGAAGCTTTCTTT. The rearrangement joins TRBV10-1 to TRBJ1-1; 7 bases are a match to TRBD1. Germline loops: CDR1 WNHNN, CDR2 SYGVQD (reference sequence). The CDR3 length is 15 residues. The ends lost 3 bases at V and 5 bases at J; junction bases unmatched: 9.